The T cell receptor (beta chain) under discussion was sequenced for a study of CD8+CD57+ T cells in acquired aplastic anemia. Study-wide results and caveats: CD8+ Simpson's diversity in patients was not significantly different from that in controls.

Trimming removed 5 bases from V and 0 bases from J, with 16 bases in between. The length of the CDR3 is 15 residues. Germline loops: CDR1 SQVTM, CDR2 ANQGSEA. The table lists this clonotype with a count of one. Antigen unknown. The TCR beta profiling, which covered VDJ combination and CDR3 sequence, was carried out using genomic DNA as the template. One entry per CDR3 protein, called by TCRdb with MiXCR from the reads. The profile covers some 200,000 distinct CDR3 sequences, with around 50% appearing a single time and just under 20% taken by the ten largest. The sequenced patients had an expansion of CD8+CD57+ cells seen by flow cytometry.

This chain joins TRBV29-1 and TRBJ1-2; D is perhaps TRBD1 (5 bases). What was sequenced was sorted CD4+, CD8+, or CD8+CD57+ T cells (not recorded which) from PBMCs. This clonotype was sampled from a human donor with aplastic anemia. CDR3 sequence: CSVQGTTDPNYGYTF. CDR3 sequence (DNA): TGCAGCGTTCAGGGCACGACGGACCCTAACTATGGCTACACCTTC.